The 2 T cell receptor beta chains reported below all come from one sample, sequenced in a study of shared clonotypes between healthy human individuals. The naive CD8 fraction comprised CD45RO-negative cells positively selected for CCR7 and excluded terminally differentiated effector memory CD45RA+ cells. The table came from immunoSEQ multiplex PCR; TCRdb's copy has only in-frame clones and leaves some out. The sample has 760,000 or so clones, approximately 96% seen once; the top ten hold about 0.25%. What was sequenced was naive CD8+ T cells sorted from blood. These receptors originate from a man aged 30 to 39 in good health.

This chain uses TRBV4-3 with TRBJ2-7; D unclear. CDR3 length: 11 residues. V lost 4 bases and J lost 3, with 4 bases in between. Germline assignment: CDR1 LGHNA and CDR2 YSLEER. The CDR3 spells CASSLNYEQYF. In DNA, the CDR3 is TGCGCCAGCAGCCTCAACTACGAGCAGTACTTC.

The J gene is TRBJ2-2, the V gene TRBV11-1; the D is unclear. The CDR3 spans 13 residues. The germline V and J ends were trimmed by 11 bases and 2 bases, with 12 bases remaining between them. Germline V gene data show CDR1 as SGHAT and CDR2 as FQDESV (reference sequence). CDR3: CAYLELNTGELFF. CDR3 nucleotide sequence: TGTGCCTATTTAGAACTTAACACCGGGGAGCTGTTTTTT.